This T cell receptor (beta chain) was documented in a study of human T cells and chemical hapten exposure. Unfractionated whole blood was the source of the extracted total RNA. There are 16 residues in the CDR3. Germline V gene lookup returns CDR1 WSHSY and CDR2 SAAADI. V trimming: 2 bases; J trimming: 2 bases; junction bases outside the gene matches: 5. As the library was built, unique molecular identifiers were attached to individual cDNA molecules. TCRdb fed the reads into MiXCR, producing one record per CDR3 protein. The sample has 120,000 or so distinct CDR3 sequences, 8.5% to 9% seen once. This clonotype is a singleton in its sample.

The TCR comes from a human donor in good health. Some clones in this sample may be carry-over from other donors' samples. The J gene is TRBJ2-3, the V gene TRBV10-2, with TRBD2 identical over 9 bases. Sequencing input: whole blood. CDR3: CASSERAGGDTDTQYF. The CDR3 region has the DNA TGCGCCAGCAGTGAGAGGGCGGGAGGGGACACAGATACGCAGTATTTT.